The 17 T cell receptor beta chains presented below share a single source sample, sequenced in a study of T cells in Graves' hyperthyroidism and ophthalmopathy. TCR beta CDR3 regions were amplified from RNA transcripts. RT-PCR in the first round (using the HTBI primer set) targeted the TCR CDR3. TCRdb called the multiplex PCR reads again in MiXCR, with one record for every CDR3 protein. The table lists roughly 500,000 distinct CDR3 sequences, 46% of them singletons. Sequencing was performed on peripheral blood or thyroid tissue (not recorded which). The receptors shown here come from an adult woman with Graves' disease, either hyperthyroidism or ophthalmopathy (not recorded which).

CDR3 in DNA: TGTGCCAGCGGGGGGGACAGGGTCCCTACTGGGGCCAACGTCCTGACTTTC. Translated, it gives CASGGDRVPTGANVLTF. The V call is TRBV2, the J call TRBJ2-6, with 9 bases fitting TRBD1. The CDR3 is made up of 17 amino acids. Germline lookup yields CDR1 SNHLY and CDR2 FYNNEI. Trimming took 8 bases from V and 2 from J; bases not matched to a gene: 10.

This clonotype showed up many times. The V and J genes are TRBV20-1 and TRBJ2-5; D may correspond to TRBD1 or TRBD2 (5 bases each). The CDR3 is 15 amino acids. Trimming left V 0 bases short and J 5 bases short, with 16 bases between. Per the germline V gene, CDR1 is DFQATT and CDR2 is SNEGSKA (reference sequence). The CDR3 loop reads CSARDYRGTGETQYF. CDR3 bases: TGCAGTGCTAGAGACTACCGGGGCACTGGCGAGACCCAGTACTTC.

This chain joins TRBV10-3 and TRBJ1-1; D is perhaps TRBD1 (6 bases). Germline V lookup: CDR1 ENHRY, CDR2 SYGVKD. V was trimmed by 4 bases and J by 11 bases, leaving 14 bases between them. The CDR3 is 12 amino acids. The CDR3 coding sequence is TGTGCCATCAGTGCGGGGGCCTCGGGGGCTTTCTTT. The encoded protein is CAISAGASGAFF.

The chain joins TRBV20-1 to TRBJ2-5, with D possibly TRBD2 on 6 matching bases. The J call may not be correct, given that the DNA end is closer to TRBJ2-1. The CDR3 spans 14 residues. The germline CDR1 and CDR2 sequences are DFQATT and SNEGSKA (reference sequence). CDR3 sequence (DNA): TGCAGTGCTAGCGATTATAGGAGGGAACGTGAGCAGTTCTTC. Its translation is CSASDYRREREQFF.

The chain is built from TRBV20-1 and TRBJ1-5, with D possibly matching TRBD1 (5 bases). The CDR3 loop spans 15 amino acids. V dropped 2 bases and J dropped 4 bases, with 15 bases sitting between them. CDR1 is DFQATT, CDR2 SNEGSKA, per germline (reference sequence). CDR3 sequence (DNA): TGCAGTGCTAGACTAGACAGTCAGGTGAATCAGCCCCAGCATTTT. It translates to CSARLDSQVNQPQHF.

This clonotype was seen a few times. The genes are TRBV19 and TRBJ1-1; D is unresolved. The CDR3 loop spans 11 amino acids. Germline CDR1 and CDR2: LNHDA and SQIVND (reference sequence). V shed 6 bases and J shed 7 bases, with 9 bases lying between them. CDR3 DNA sequence: TGTGCCAGTAGACGGACGGGTGAAGCTTTCTTT. This translates into CASRRTGEAFF.

The rearrangement joins TRBV7-8 to TRBJ1-2; possible D gene TRBD1, 6 bases. The CDR3 extends over 11 amino acids. The V end lost 5 bases, the J end lost 8 bases, and 9 bases lay between the germline ends. Looked up from germline, CDR1 is SGHVS and CDR2 is FQNEAQ. CDR3 in DNA: TGTGCCAGCAGCATCGGACAGGGCTACACCTTC. Residues: CASSIGQGYTF.

The table lists this clonotype with a count of one. The rearrangement joins TRBV20-1 to TRBJ1-5; 10 positions match TRBD1. Germline lookup yields CDR1 DFQATT and CDR2 SNEGSKA (reference sequence). The junction had 13 bases not matched to a gene; V was cut back by 6 bases and J by 5 bases. CDR3 size: 16 residues. The DNA of the CDR3 is TGCAGTGCAAAACCTCGCCGGACAGGGGGTCATCAGCCCCAGCATTTT. Its protein is CSAKPRRTGGHQPQHF.

This clonotype occurred once. The chain recombines TRBV15 with TRBJ2-5, with a possible D match to TRBD2 (6 bases). Between the trimmed V and J ends, which lost 0 bases and 5 bases, there was a span of 13 bases. In germline, CDR1 is LNHNV, CDR2 YYDKDF (reference sequence). This CDR3 is built from 15 residues. Written as DNA, the CDR3 is TGTGCCACCAGCAGAGATCACCGACTAGGGGAGACCCAGTACTTC. It is translated as CATSRDHRLGETQYF. Drawing the rest from reference TRBV15 and TRBJ2-5, the complete variable domain is DAMVIQNPRYQVTQFGKPVTLSCSQTLNHNVMYWYQQKSSQAPKLLFHYYDKDFNNEADTPDNFQSRRPNTSFCFLDIRSPGLGDTAMYLCATSRDHRLGETQYFGPGTRLLVL.

Notes on this clonotype: A much larger clone lies one base from this, so it may be a read error. The genes are TRBV2 and TRBJ2-5, with a weak D call TRBD2 (5 bases). Germline CDR1 is SNHLY and CDR2 is FYNNEI. CDR3 length: 12 residues. V dropped 7 bases and J dropped 1 base, with 7 bases sitting between them. CDR3 region: CASNGVQETQYF. The CDR3 DNA is TGTGCCAGCAACGGGGTCCAAGAGACCCAGTACTTC.

This clonotype has a handful of counts. The chain is built from TRBV10-3 and TRBJ2-1, with 11 bases aligning to TRBD1. V was pared by 5 bases and J by 2 bases, with 5 bases of the junction left unmatched. Germline V gives CDR1 ENHRY, CDR2 SYGVKD. This CDR3 has 16 residues. The CDR3 sequence is CAISTGQGATYNEQFF. CDR3 sequence (DNA): TGTGCCATCAGTACCGGACAGGGGGCCACCTACAATGAGCAGTTCTTC.

J is TRBJ1-1 and V is TRBV10-3; D is undetermined. The CDR3 extends over 17 amino acids. Between the trimmed V and J ends, which lost 0 bases and 4 bases, there was a span of 18 bases. Per germline, CDR1 ENHRY and CDR2 SYGVKD. The CDR3 DNA sequence: TGTGCCATCAGTGAGTCTAGGGTTTTGTCCTGGGGCACTGAAGCTTTCTTT. Translated, it gives CAISESRVLSWGTEAFF.

This clonotype was counted many times. The V call is TRBV5-1, the J call TRBJ1-1, with a tentative D call TRBD1 (5 bases). Germline lookup yields CDR1 SGHRS and CDR2 YFSETQ. The V end lost 0 bases, the J end lost 5 bases, and 17 bases lay between the germline ends. This CDR3 comprises 16 residues. CDR3: CASSLELGQVATEAFF. CDR3 nucleotides: TGCGCCAGCAGCTTGGAGTTGGGGCAGGTTGCAACTGAAGCTTTCTTT. The full variable domain, completed using reference TRBV5-1 and TRBJ1-1, is KAGVTQTPRYLIKTRGQQVTLSCSPISGHRSVSWYQQTPGQGLQFLFEYFSETQRNKGNFPGRFSGRQFSNSRSEMNVSTLELGDSALYLCASSLELGQVATEAFFGQGTRLTVV.

The chain joins TRBV19 to TRBJ2-6, with 10 bases aligning to TRBD1. J lost 0 bases, V lost 10 bases, and 9 bases had no gene match. Germline CDR1 LNHDA, CDR2 SQIVND (reference sequence). The CDR3 has 17 residues. The CDR3 DNA reads as TGTGCCACTCGTGGACAGGGGGTTAGCTCTGGGGCCAACGTCCTGACTTTC. Protein product: CATRGQGVSSGANVLTF.

The chain is built from TRBV12-3 or TRBV12-4 and TRBJ1-1; tentatively, D is TRBD1 (5 bases). V was cut by 6 bases and J by 3 bases, with 14 bases left in between. The CDR3 is 14 residues long. CDR3: CASSVRDGDTEAFF. The CDR3, as DNA: TGTGCCAGCAGCGTCCGGGACGGGGACACTGAAGCTTTCTTT.

This clonotype was observed a handful of times. The chain carries TRBV14 and TRBJ2-7; tentative D call: TRBD2 (6 bases). V was shortened by 0 bases and J by 5 bases, with 8 bases between the two germline ends. The CDR3 covers 13 residues. The germline V gene encodes CDR1 SGHDN and CDR2 FVKESK. The chain's CDR3 is CASSQDGGDEQYF. The CDR3 coding sequence is TGTGCCAGCAGCCAAGATGGCGGGGACGAGCAGTACTTC. Full variable domain (rest looked up from reference TRBV14 and TRBJ2-7): EAGVTQFPSHSVIEKGQTVTLRCDPISGHDNLYWYRRVMGKEIKFLLHFVKESKQDESGMPNNRFLAERTGGTYSTLKVQPAELEDSGVYFCASSQDGGDEQYFGPGTRLTVT.

The J gene is TRBJ1-2, the V gene TRBV2; D unresolved. Germline CDR1 and CDR2: SNHLY and FYNNEI. The CDR3 covers 13 residues. V was pared by 1 base and J by 13 bases, with 16 bases between. The CDR3 DNA sequence: TGTGCCAGCAGTGAAGGGACTGCGATTCGGTCCACCTTC. Encoded protein: CASSEGTAIRSTF.